At least ten counts were recorded for the clone carrying this T cell receptor (beta chain). Molecular barcoding with unique molecular identifiers was used for the TCRbeta library. Each CDR3 protein gets one entry after TCRdb re-called the PCR reads with MiXCR. Of 150,000 to 200,000 distinct CDR3 sequences listed, approximately 6.6% are singletons. This record comes from a study of T-cell reconstitution after alpha-beta-depleted transplantation in children. V lost 1 base, J lost 1 base, and 5 bases lay in between. This CDR3 region has 13 residues. Germline V lookup: CDR1 DFQATT, CDR2 SNEGSKA (reference sequence).

The source of this sequence is a human donor who donated a stem cell graft to a child with Wiskott-Aldrich syndrome. Material: PBMCs from the stem cell graft donor, obtained from the stem cell graft. The rearrangement joins TRBV20-1 to TRBJ1-5; D not resolved. In DNA form, the CDR3 reads TGCAGTGCTAGAGGGCAGAGCAATCAGCCCCAGCATTTT. Its translation is CSARGQSNQPQHF.